This T cell receptor beta chain was recovered during a study of T-cell memory formation after mild COVID-19. Trimming took 4 bases from V and 1 from J, leaving 7 bases between them. The CDR3 loop spans 12 amino acids. Germline loops: CDR1 SQVTM, CDR2 ANQGSEA. TCRdb re-analysed the 5' RACE reads in MiXCR, keeping a single row per CDR3 protein. The data show under 450,000 distinct CDR3 sequences, about 22% seen once. This sequence originates from an adult woman who had mild COVID-19 (a few samples of this study predate the infection). Cell type and time point are not known. The specimen sequenced was PBMCs or a T cell subset sorted from them (not recorded which). This sequence joins TRBV29-1 and TRBJ1-1; D gene unclear. The CDR3 spells CSVGQTNTEAFF. CDR3 nucleotide sequence: TGCAGCGTTGGCCAGACGAACACTGAAGCTTTCTTT.